What follows are 8 T cell receptor beta chains derived from one specimen sequenced in a study of blood T cell repertoires in COVID-19. Sequenced by immunoSEQ multiplex PCR; TCRdb stores in-frame clones only, minus some. The table lists over 200,000 clones, 65% to 85% of them singletons. Specimen: peripheral blood. The receptor set was obtained from a man aged 50 or older with active or convalescent COVID-19.

The rearrangement joins TRBV5-4 to TRBJ2-7; 8 nucleotides align to TRBD2. CDR1 and CDR2 from the germline V gene are SGHNT and YYREEE (reference sequence). The CDR3 covers 14 residues. V lost 4 bases to trimming and J lost 3 bases; unmatched junction nucleotides: 6. The CDR3 protein is CASSPGGEYYEQYF. The CDR3 region has the DNA TGTGCCAGCAGCCCGGGGGGGGAGTACTACGAGCAGTACTTC.

The chain has TRBV5-1 and TRBJ2-5; D gene ambiguous. From germline, CDR1 is SGHRS and CDR2 YFSETQ. This CDR3 spans 13 amino acids. V lost 0 bases and J lost 5, with 8 bases in between. In DNA form, the CDR3 reads TGCGCCAGCAGCTTGGGGCCAATGGAGACCCAGTACTTC. It yields the protein CASSLGPMETQYF.

This clone was seen a single time. The chain employs TRBV5-8 and TRBJ1-6; D unclear. This CDR3 has 14 amino acids. The V end lost 4 bases, the J end lost 6 bases, and 11 bases lay between the germline ends. Germline values: CDR1 SGHTS, CDR2 YDEGEE. CDR3 bases: TGTGCCAGCAGCCCCGGGATCCTTAATTCACCCCTCCACTTT. Amino acids: CASSPGILNSPLHF.

The chain carries TRBV3-1 (or the pseudogene TRBV3-2) and TRBJ2-7, with TRBD2 matching over 15 bases. The CDR3 is 16 residues long. CDR1 is LGHDT, CDR2 YNNKEL, per germline (reference sequence). V lost 6 bases, J lost 9 bases, and 12 bases stayed unmatched. In DNA form, the CDR3 reads TGTGCCAGCAGTCCCGGACTAGCGGGGGGGCCTTTCGGGCAGTACTTC. Encoded protein: CASSPGLAGGPFGQYF.

The chain links TRBV6-1 to TRBJ1-6, with D perhaps TRBD1 (5 bases). Germline CDR1 MNHNS, CDR2 SASEGT. The CDR3 consists of 13 residues. V lost 2 bases, J lost 9 bases, and 8 bases lay in between. This CDR3 is CASSEFRGSPLHF. In DNA, the CDR3 is TGTGCCAGCAGTGAATTTAGGGGTTCACCCCTCCACTTT.

The genes are TRBV9 and TRBJ1-1, with a tentative D call TRBD1 (5 bases). V was trimmed by 4 bases and J by 2 bases, leaving 12 bases between them. The CDR3 extends over 14 amino acids. Germline V gene sequence: CDR1 SGDLS, CDR2 YYNGEE. The CDR3 region has the DNA TGTGCCAGCAGCTCTACAGGAGTAAACACTGAAGCTTTCTTT. Its translation is CASSSTGVNTEAFF.

This clone was seen just once. This rearrangement joins TRBV7-2 to TRBJ1-1; TRBD1 aligns across 10 bases. The length of the CDR3 is 15 residues. Germline assignment: CDR1 SGHTA and CDR2 FQGNSA. V dropped 6 bases and J dropped 4; count of bases not matched to a gene: 8. CDR3 residues: CASRDRQGAGTEAFF. In nucleotides, the CDR3 is TGTGCCAGCAGGGACCGACAGGGGGCGGGCACTGAAGCTTTCTTT.

This clone showed up just once. The V gene is TRBV28, the J gene TRBJ1-3; 7 bases map to TRBD1. With V trimmed by 4 bases and J by 4 bases, 4 bases remained unmatched. The CDR3 loop spans 14 amino acids. CDR1 MDHEN and CDR2 SYDVKM come from the germline V gene. The DNA for the CDR3 is TGTGCCAGCAGTTCCGCGGACAGGGGAAACACCATATATTTT. Translation gives CASSSADRGNTIYF.